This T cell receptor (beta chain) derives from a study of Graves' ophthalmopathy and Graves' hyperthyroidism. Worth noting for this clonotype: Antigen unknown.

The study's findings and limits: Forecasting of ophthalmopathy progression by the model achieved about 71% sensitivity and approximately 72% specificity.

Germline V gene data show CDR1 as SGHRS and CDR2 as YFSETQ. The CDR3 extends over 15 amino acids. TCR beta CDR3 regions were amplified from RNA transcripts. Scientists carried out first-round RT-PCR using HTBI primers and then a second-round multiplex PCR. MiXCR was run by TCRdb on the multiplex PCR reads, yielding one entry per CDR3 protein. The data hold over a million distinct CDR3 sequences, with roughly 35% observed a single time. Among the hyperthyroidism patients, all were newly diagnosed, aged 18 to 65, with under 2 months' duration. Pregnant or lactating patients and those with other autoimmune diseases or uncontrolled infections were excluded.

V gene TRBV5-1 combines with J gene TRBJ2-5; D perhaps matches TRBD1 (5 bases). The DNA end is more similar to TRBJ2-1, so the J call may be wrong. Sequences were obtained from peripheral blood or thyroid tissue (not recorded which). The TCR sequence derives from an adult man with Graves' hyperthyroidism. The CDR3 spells CASSLGQGNTNEQFF. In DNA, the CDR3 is TGCGCCAGCAGCTTGGGGCAGGGTAACACCAATGAGCAGTTCTTC.